The 2 T cell receptor beta chains below all came from one sample that was sequenced in a study of blood T cell repertoires in COVID-19. Generated by immunoSEQ multiplex PCR, the TCRdb table keeps only in-frame clones and is missing some. The data contain approximately 200,000 clones, over 80% of them seen just once; the ten biggest clones take up around 1.3%. The specimen was PBMCs or T cells enriched from blood (not recorded which). The receptors were gathered from a man aged 30 to 45 who had recovered from COVID-19.

This clone was seen only once. This chain uses TRBV3-1 (or the pseudogene TRBV3-2) with TRBJ1-1; the match to TRBD1 covers 7 bases. This CDR3 region has 14 residues. The V and J ends lost 2 bases and 7 bases, in that order; junction bases with no gene match: 7. From germline, CDR1 is LGHDT and CDR2 YNNKEL (reference sequence). The CDR3 spells CASSQIGTDDEAFF. CDR3 DNA: TGTGCCAGCAGCCAAATCGGGACAGATGATGAAGCTTTCTTT.

This clone appeared once. The chain is built from TRBV5-5 and TRBJ2-1, with no clear D. In germline, CDR1 is SGHKS, CDR2 YYEKEE (reference sequence). The CDR3 has 14 residues. Trimming took off 1 base at V and 10 bases at J, with 15 bases between the two ends. The DNA for the CDR3 is TGTGCCAGCAGCTTGAAGTCGGGTGCTACCGAGCAGTTCTTC. Translation: CASSLKSGATEQFF.